This T cell receptor (beta chain) was captured in a study of Graves' ophthalmopathy and Graves' hyperthyroidism (dated by TCRdb to 2016 to 2019). At the level of the whole study: Peripheral blood was collected at initial diagnosis, before any treatment. The study used signatures of the TCR beta repertoire to tell Graves' ophthalmopathy apart from Graves' hyperthyroidism and to predict which patients would progress to ophthalmopathy. In total, around 130 blood samples were TCR-sequenced: approximately 40 ophthalmopathy, 80 or so hyperthyroidism and some 17 hyperthyroidism-to-ophthalmopathy patients. To explore V-J signatures distinguishing ophthalmopathy from hyperthyroidism, a discovery set of under 110 patients (around 44 ophthalmopathy, 55 to 60 stable hyperthyroidism) was enrolled. An independent validation cohort was composed of 18 hyperthyroidism patients and about 17 patients who later progressed from hyperthyroidism to ophthalmopathy. In more than five hyperthyroidism patients, T-cell repertoires of thyroid tissue and blood were compared. Following sampling, methimazole starting at 30 mg daily was administered to hyperthyroidism patients, and high-dose intravenous methylprednisolone was administered to ophthalmopathy patients. For training and testing, the 110 or so patients in the discovery cohort were randomly divided in a 7:3 ratio.

Via the germline V gene, CDR1 is MNHNS and CDR2 SASEGT. From the cysteine through the phenylalanine, the CDR3 covers 15 amino acids. Just CDR3 DNA is preserved here, 45 bases in frame from base 1. V is trimmed back by 4 bases and J by 4 bases, and the junction contains 5 bases that no gene match accounts for. Hyperthyroidism was considered stable if no progression to ophthalmopathy occurred within 18 months of follow-up. Patients with hyperthyroidism were aged 18 to 65 years, had been newly diagnosed, and had a disease duration of less than 2 months. Anyone with other autoimmune diseases, uncontrolled infections, pregnancy or lactation was excluded from the study. Clinical symptoms, serum thyroxine, TRAb, thyroid ultrasound and orbital computed tomography were used for diagnosis. Using Ficoll-Paque density gradient centrifugation, PBMCs were isolated from approximately 11 ml of fresh peripheral blood. Total RNA was extracted with Trizol reagent and quality-checked on an Agilent 2100 Bioanalyzer.

Points on this clonotype: Its antigen remains undetermined. One base away there is no much larger clone; base qualities are not given.

Summary of the overall study and its limitations: In cross-validation, the 13-signature model distinguished ophthalmopathy from stable hyperthyroidism with approximately 88% sensitivity and 81.08% specificity, and in the test set the corresponding values were approximately 80% and 75%. In validation, the model predicted ophthalmopathy progression with 55% to 71% sensitivity and 72.22% specificity; roughly 11 predicted patients were CT-confirmed with GO in a median of about 6.2 months. Most expanded thyroid clonotypes with frequency above 0.001 were also detected in blood, suggesting blood repertoires may reflect the thyroid immune response. No statistical method was used to predetermine the sample size, and group allocation was not hidden from the investigators.

For repertoire sequencing, TCR beta CDR3 regions were amplified from RNA transcripts. The first round was an RT-PCR using HTBI primers with the Qiagen OneStep RT-PCR kit, and this first round was followed by a second-round multiplex PCR, then size selection and purification. Libraries were sequenced paired-end with 100 bp reads on an Illumina HiSeq2000. Per the authors' processing: SOAPnuke was used to process the reads, throwing out any read that had adapters, had uncalled bases, had a mean Phred below 15, or lacked an exact constant-primer or identifier match. COPE v1.2.5 was used to merge high-quality paired reads. Each unique nucleotide sequence was defined as a clonotype, and clonotypes were aligned to IMGT TRB V, D and J references with MiTCR v1.1. Only V-J combinations with frequency above 0.0001 were analysed, covering over 99% of repertoires. A TCR clonal expansion and chaos score per V-J combination was defined as the ratio of F50 clonal expansion to chaos observed in the TCRdist matrix. Welch's t-statistics and random forest were used to reduce features to about a dozen V-J combinations, which were fed into a naive Bayes classifier. The Morisita-Horn index was used to measure how similar the thyroid and blood repertoires were. TCRdb trimmed the raw reads at Q25, called clones with MiXCR and kept productive beta chains. Rows matching on CDR3 protein sequence are summarized as one entry with the most common DNA and genes. TCRdb, not the authors, supplied the V and J calls. For this sample the table gives hundreds of thousands of distinct CDR3 sequences, of which around a fifth were detected only once. The top ten clonotypes cover 2.5% to 3.5% of the sample.

The sequenced sample consisted of peripheral blood. The TCR comes from a woman between 18 and 29 years old with stable Graves' hyperthyroidism. Donor details come from another sample of the same person, matched by shared clones. The chain employs TRBV6-1 and TRBJ1-1; TRBD1 matches 11 bases in the middle. The sequenced DNA: TGTGCCAGCAGTGTCCGCGGGACAGGGGGCACTGAAGCTTTCTTT. This codes for CASSVRGTGGTEAFF.